This entry is about one TCR beta chain. The CDR3 runs 14 residues. Deletions cut 5 bases from V and 5 bases from J, with 15 bases between. CDR1 and CDR2 (germline): SGHTA, FQGNSA. Profiled with immunoSEQ multiplex PCR; TCRdb holds only in-frame clones, not every one. The repertoire holds over a million clones, with about 98.5% as singletons. These data originate in a study of shared clonotypes between healthy human individuals. Sequencing was carried out using naive CD4+ T cells sorted from blood. Sample subset: CD45RA+ positively selected. The receptor was derived from a man younger than 45 in good health. The chain combines TRBV7-2 with TRBJ1-1, with D maybe TRBD1 (6 bases). CDR3 bases: TGTGCCAGCAGCCAACAGGGCTTGGGGACTGAAGCTTTCTTT. Its translation: CASSQQGLGTEAFF.